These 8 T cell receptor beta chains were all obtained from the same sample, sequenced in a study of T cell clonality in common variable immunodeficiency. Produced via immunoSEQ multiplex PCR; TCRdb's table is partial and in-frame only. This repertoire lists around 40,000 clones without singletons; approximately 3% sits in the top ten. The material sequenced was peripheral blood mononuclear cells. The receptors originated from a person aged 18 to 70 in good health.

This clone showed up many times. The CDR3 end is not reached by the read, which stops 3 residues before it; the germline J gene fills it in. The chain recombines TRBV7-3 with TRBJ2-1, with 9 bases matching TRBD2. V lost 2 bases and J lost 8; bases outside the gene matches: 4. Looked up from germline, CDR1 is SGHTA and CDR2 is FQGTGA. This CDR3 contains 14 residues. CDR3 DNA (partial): TGTGCCAGCAGCTTAGCGGGGGGGCTGGATGAG. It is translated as CASSLAGGLDE. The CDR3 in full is CASSLAGGLDEQFF.

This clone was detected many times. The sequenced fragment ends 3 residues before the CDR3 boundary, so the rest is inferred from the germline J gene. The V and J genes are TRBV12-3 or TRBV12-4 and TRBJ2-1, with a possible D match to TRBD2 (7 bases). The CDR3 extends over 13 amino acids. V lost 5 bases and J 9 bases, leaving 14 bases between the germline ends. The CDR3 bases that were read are TGTGCCAGCAGTCCACCGGGGGGCGGTGAG. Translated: CASSPPGGGE. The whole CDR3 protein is CASSPPGGGEQFF.

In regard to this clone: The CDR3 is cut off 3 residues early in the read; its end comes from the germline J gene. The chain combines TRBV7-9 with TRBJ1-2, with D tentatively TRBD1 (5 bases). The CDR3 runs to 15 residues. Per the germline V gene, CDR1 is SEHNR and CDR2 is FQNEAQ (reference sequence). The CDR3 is CASSSGTSYSYDYTF. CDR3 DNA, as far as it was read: TGTGCCAGCAGCTCCGGGACTAGCTATTCCTACGAC.

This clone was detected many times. This chain's CDR3 is CSAREGQGVYEQYF. CDR3 bases read: TGCAGTGCTAGAGAGGGACAGGGGGTTTACGAG. The V call is TRBV20-1, the J call TRBJ2-7; 11 bases match TRBD1. From the germline J gene comes the end of the CDR3, since the read stops 3 residues before it. Germline V gives CDR1 DFQATT, CDR2 SNEGSKA (reference sequence). V was pared by 0 bases and J by 4 bases, with 2 bases of the junction left unmatched. This CDR3 contains 14 residues.

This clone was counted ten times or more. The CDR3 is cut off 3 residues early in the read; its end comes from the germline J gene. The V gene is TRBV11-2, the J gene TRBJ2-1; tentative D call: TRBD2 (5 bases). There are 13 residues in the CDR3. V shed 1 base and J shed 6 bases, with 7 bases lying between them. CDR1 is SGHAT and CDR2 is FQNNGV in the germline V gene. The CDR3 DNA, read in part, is TGTGCCAGCAGCTTAGTGAGGGCCAATGAG. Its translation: CASSLVRANE. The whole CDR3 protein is CASSLVRANEQFF.

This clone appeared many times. CDR3 DNA, as far as it was read: TGTGCCTGGACGGCTAGCGGGGGTTCCGATACG. This translates into CAWTASGGSDT. The whole CDR3 sequence reads CAWTASGGSDTQYF. This chain connects TRBV30 to TRBJ2-3, with 10 bases fitting TRBD2. Read data end 3 residues before the CDR3 end; the end is taken from the germline J gene. There are 14 residues in the CDR3. Germline lookup yields CDR1 GTSNPN and CDR2 SVGIG (reference sequence). Trimming took 4 bases from V and 6 from J; bases not matched to a gene: 7.

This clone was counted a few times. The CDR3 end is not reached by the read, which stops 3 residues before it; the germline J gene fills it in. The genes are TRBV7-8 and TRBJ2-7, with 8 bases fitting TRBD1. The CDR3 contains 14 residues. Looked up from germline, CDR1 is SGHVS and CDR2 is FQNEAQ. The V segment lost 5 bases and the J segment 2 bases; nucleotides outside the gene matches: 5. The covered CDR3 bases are TGTGCCAGCAGCCCGGAGGGACAGGCCTACGAG. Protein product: CASSPEGQAYE. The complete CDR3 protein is CASSPEGQAYEQYF.

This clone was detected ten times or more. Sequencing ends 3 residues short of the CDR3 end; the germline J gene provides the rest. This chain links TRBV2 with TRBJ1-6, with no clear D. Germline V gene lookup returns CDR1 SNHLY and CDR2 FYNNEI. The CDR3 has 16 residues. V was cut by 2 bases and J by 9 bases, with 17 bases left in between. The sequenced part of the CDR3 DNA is TGTGCCAGCAGTGAATTCGGCGCGGGGAAGGGTTCACCC. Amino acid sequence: CASSEFGAGKGSP. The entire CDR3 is CASSEFGAGKGSPLHF.